The rows below give T cell receptor beta chains drawn from one sample of a study of blood T cells in healthy people across ages. MiXCR was run by TCRdb on the 5' RACE reads, yielding one entry per CDR3 protein. The sample has 1.5 million to 2 million distinct CDR3 sequences, 28% seen once; the top ten hold about 8%. Sequenced input: blood. The receptors were sampled from a woman in her 30s in good health. CDR3s leave out the opening cysteine and the closing phenylalanine or tryptophan. The order of the fields is V gene, CDR3 protein.

>TRBV6-6
ASSPPHSSDNEQF
>TRBV5-1
ASSPFRDRSDNEQF
>TRBV20-1
SVKALGTTEAF
>TRBV29-1
GVTTLGVSSCNEQF
>TRBV20-1
SAGLQAGLDNEQF
>TRBV7-9
ASSPRLAGVFDEQF
>TRBV7-2
ASSEGQGIYGYT
>TRBV5-5
ASSFWSETQY
>TRBV24-1
ATSGSSRFSGGVQY
>TRBV5-5
ASSLAVGNYEQY
>TRBV6-5
ASTPGLACDEQF
>TRBV11-3
ASSLGLGPDTDTQY
>TRBV11-2
ASSSQGTGEQF
>TRBV2
ASSGEGRNIQY
>TRBV7-2
ASSPGQGLEQY
>TRBV28
ASSFRDRVSSTDTQY
>TRBV5-6
ASSLRVNEQF
>TRBV12-3/TRBV12-4
ASSLGLGQH
>TRBV29-1
SVDRGADTQY
>TRBV20-1
SARDRDRGRETQY